The 18 T cell receptor beta chains listed next were all sequenced from one sample in a study of human T cells and chemical hapten exposure. TCRdb re-derived calls from the 5' RACE reads in MiXCR, one entry per CDR3 protein. The table lists more than 60,000 distinct CDR3 sequences, more than 15% of them singletons. Researchers extracted total RNA from unfractionated whole blood. Receptors were obtained from a female donor in good health.

This clonotype was detected only a few times. The chain is built from TRBV20-1 and TRBJ1-1, with 7 bases identical to TRBD1. This CDR3 contains 14 residues. Looked up from germline, CDR1 is DFQATT and CDR2 is SNEGSKA (reference sequence). Germline trimming cut 8 bases from V and 2 bases from J; bases unmatched to any gene: 11. The CDR3 here is CSPETGYENTEAFF. CDR3 DNA: TGCAGTCCTGAGACAGGGTACGAAAACACTGAAGCTTTCTTT.

This clonotype turned up a few times. The chain employs TRBV4-3 and TRBJ2-1; D call uncertain. There are 15 residues in the CDR3. CDR1 and CDR2 from the germline V gene are LGHNA and YSLEER. Trimming took 1 base from V and 0 from J, leaving 7 bases between them. For the CDR3, the DNA is TGCGCCAGCAGCCAAGTAACCCGCTCCTACAATGAGCAGTTCTTC. Translating gives CASSQVTRSYNEQFF.

This clonotype has only a few counts. The chain employs TRBV20-1 and TRBJ1-4, with 7 positions matching TRBD1. The CDR3 has 16 residues. With 0 bases clipped from V and 6 bases from J, the junction kept 10 bases outside the gene matches. From germline, CDR1 is DFQATT and CDR2 SNEGSKA (reference sequence). The CDR3, as DNA: TGCAGTGCTAGAGAGGCCGGCCGGGACAGCGATGAAAAACTGTTTTTT. As protein: CSAREAGRDSDEKLFF.

The V gene is TRBV4-1, the J gene TRBJ1-2; D may be TRBD1 (6 bases). Germline CDR1 reads MGHRA; CDR2 reads YSYEKL. The CDR3 is 15 residues long. The germline V and J ends were trimmed by 3 bases and 4 bases, with 15 bases remaining between them. In DNA form, the CDR3 reads TGCGCCAGCAGCCAGGAAACAGGGACTGTCTATGGCTACACCTTC. This encodes CASSQETGTVYGYTF.

This clonotype was detected only a few times. The chain joins TRBV11-2 to TRBJ1-5; 7 nucleotides line up with TRBD1. The CDR3 loop spans 15 amino acids. The J segment lost 5 bases and the V segment lost 5 bases, leaving 9 bases of the junction unmatched. CDR1 SGHAT and CDR2 FQNNGV come from the germline V gene. For the CDR3, the DNA is TGTGCCAGCAGCGGCGGTACAGGGGATTATCAGCCCCAGCATTTT. This sequence encodes CASSGGTGDYQPQHF.

The table lists this clonotype with a few counts. J is TRBJ1-1 and V is TRBV12-3 or TRBV12-4; D unclear. V was pared by 1 base and J by 8 bases, with 5 bases between. The CDR3 spans 11 residues. The CDR3 region is CASSLEREAFF. CDR3 bases: TGTGCCAGCAGTTTAGAGAGGGAAGCTTTCTTT.

The CDR3 sequence is CASSLTRASTDTQYF. CDR3 DNA: TGTGCCAGCAGCCTCACTCGAGCCAGCACAGATACGCAGTATTTT. The gene calls are TRBV7-2 and TRBJ2-3; D not certain. The V gene lost 5 bases and the J gene lost 0 bases, with 12 bases spanning the gap. The CDR3 is made up of 15 amino acids. The germline gives CDR1 SGHTA, CDR2 FQGNSA.

The chain joins TRBV20-1 to TRBJ2-4; D is possibly TRBD1 (5 bases). The V end lost 6 bases, the J end lost 0 bases, and 12 bases lay between the germline ends. The germline CDR1 and CDR2 sequences are DFQATT and SNEGSKA (reference sequence). The CDR3 totals 14 residues. The DNA for the CDR3 is TGCAGTGCCCTAGACAGACTAGCCAAAAACATTCAGTACTTC. Translating it yields CSALDRLAKNIQYF.

The chain carries TRBV13 and TRBJ2-7; D possibly corresponds to TRBD2 (6 bases). The CDR3 sequence is 14 residues long. The germline V gene has CDR1 PRHDT and CDR2 FYEKMQ (reference sequence). Trimming took 5 bases from V and 5 from J, leaving 16 bases between them. The CDR3 here is CASSLRTGTHEQYF. The CDR3 DNA reads as TGTGCCAGCAGCCTCCGGACGGGGACTCACGAGCAGTACTTC.

V is TRBV20-1 and J is TRBJ2-3; 9 positions match TRBD2. There are 12 residues in the CDR3. The germline CDR1 and CDR2 sequences are DFQATT and SNEGSKA (reference sequence). The CDR3, as DNA: TGCAGCTTAGCGGGAGTACCAGATACGCAGTATTTT. Translated, it gives CSLAGVPDTQYF.

This clonotype was counted ten times or more. The chain joins TRBV20-1 to TRBJ2-3; 8 bases are a match to TRBD2. This CDR3 has 15 residues. CDR1 DFQATT and CDR2 SNEGSKA come from the germline V gene (reference sequence). The junction had 14 bases not matched to a gene; V was cut back by 5 bases and J by 7 bases. The CDR3 sequence is CSAGGRAGVEYTQYF. The CDR3 DNA reads TGCAGTGCTGGGGGGAGAGCGGGGGTCGAGTATACGCAGTATTTT.

The sample holds a few counts of this clonotype. V is TRBV5-1 and J is TRBJ2-3; TRBD2 might be the D (6 bases). The CDR3 length is 14 residues. Germline values: CDR1 SGHRS, CDR2 YFSETQ. V was pared by 4 bases and J by 2 bases, with 11 bases between. The CDR3 coding sequence is TGCGCCAGCAGCGACGGGAGTTTCACAGATACGCAGTATTTT. Translating gives CASSDGSFTDTQYF.

This clonotype was counted a few times. The rearrangement uses TRBV19 and TRBJ1-5; D unresolved. CDR1 and CDR2 (germline): LNHDA, SQIVND (reference sequence). Trimming removed 1 base from V and 6 bases from J, with 16 bases in between. This CDR3 spans 16 amino acids. The CDR3 DNA sequence: TGTGCCAGTAGTATAGTAGGCGGAACCCGGGGTCAGCCCCAGCATTTT. This codes for CASSIVGGTRGQPQHF.

This clonotype showed up just once. The chain is built from TRBV13 and TRBJ2-1, with D perhaps TRBD2 (6 bases). With 1 base removed from V and 8 bases from J, the gap between germline ends came to 12 bases. This CDR3 is 14 amino acids long. Germline values: CDR1 PRHDT, CDR2 FYEKMQ (reference sequence). CDR3 residues: CASSLAGDLDEQFF. The CDR3 DNA follows: TGTGCCAGCAGCTTAGCGGGAGACCTCGATGAGCAGTTCTTC.

The gene calls are TRBV6-5 and TRBJ2-3; 12 positions agree with TRBD2. The CDR3 is made up of 16 amino acids. With V trimmed by 5 bases and J by 1 base, 4 bases remained unmatched. CDR1 is MNHEY and CDR2 is SVGAGI in the germline V gene. The CDR3 reads CASSTRLAGGTDTQYF. In DNA form, the CDR3 reads TGTGCCAGCAGTACCCGACTAGCGGGGGGCACAGATACGCAGTATTTT.

This chain links TRBV7-8 with TRBJ2-3; D unresolved. This CDR3 region has 14 residues. Germline values: CDR1 SGHVS, CDR2 FQNEAQ. V dropped 2 bases and J dropped 2 bases, with 8 bases sitting between them. The CDR3 sequence: CASSLIADTDTQYF. DNA of the CDR3: TGTGCCAGCAGCTTAATCGCGGACACAGATACGCAGTATTTT. The variable domain in full, completed from reference TRBV7-8 and TRBJ2-3, reads GAGVSQSPRYKVAKRGQDVALRCDPISGHVSLFWYQQALGQGPEFLTYFQNEAQLDKSGLPSDRFFAERPEGSVSTLKIQRTQQEDSAVYLCASSLIADTDTQYFGPGTRLTVL.

This clonotype was detected a few times. The chain uses TRBV24-1 and TRBJ2-1; TRBD1 is a possible D gene (5 bases). CDR1 and CDR2 (germline): KGHDR, SFDVKD. The CDR3 is 16 amino acids. Trimming cost V 3 bases and J 8 bases, with 19 bases left between them. The CDR3 region is CATSDHRRQSTDEQFF. CDR3 DNA sequence: TGTGCCACCAGTGATCACAGGAGACAATCTACAGATGAGCAGTTCTTC.

In DNA form, the CDR3 reads TGTGCCAGCAGCGGACTAGAGGAGACCCAGTACTTC. It is translated as CASSGLEETQYF. The rearrangement joins TRBV9 to TRBJ2-5, with a possible D match to TRBD2 (6 bases). The CDR3 is 12 amino acids. Per the germline V gene, CDR1 is SGDLS and CDR2 is YYNGEE. Trimming stripped 3 bases from V and 5 bases from J, with 8 bases between. The whole variable domain, remainder taken from reference TRBV9 and TRBJ2-5, is DSGVTQTPKHLITATGQRVTLRCSPRSGDLSVYWYQQSLDQGLQFLIQYYNGEERAKGNILERFSAQQFPDLHSELNLSSLELGDSALYFCASSGLEETQYFGPGTRLLVL.